The table lists the clone carrying this TCR beta chain with a few counts. This specimen comes from a study of early T cells in non-severe SARS-CoV-2 infection. TCRdb reanalysed the 5' RACE reads using MiXCR and keeps one entry per CDR3 protein. The sample lists around 80,000 distinct CDR3 sequences, 10% occurring once. Per the germline V gene, CDR1 is MDHEN and CDR2 is SYDVKM. The V gene end was trimmed by 2 bases and the J gene end by 2 bases; junction bases not matched to a gene: 12. The CDR3 consists of 17 residues. The rearrangement uses TRBV28 and TRBJ2-7; 7 bases align to TRBD1. This material consisted of whole blood, taken at baseline. This TCR was recovered from an adult who was a healthcare worker with PCR-confirmed SARS-CoV-2 infection or an uninfected control (not recorded which). CDR3 coding DNA: TGTGCCAGCAGTTTACGTTTAAGCAGGGGGACCACCTACGAGCAGTACTTC. This sequence encodes CASSLRLSRGTTYEQYF. Full variable domain (remainder filled in from reference TRBV28 and TRBJ2-7): DVKVTQSSRYLVKRTGEKVFLECVQDMDHENMFWYRQDPGLGLRLIYFSYDVKMKEKGDIPEGYSVSREKKERFSLILESASTNQTSMYLCASSLRLSRGTTYEQYFGPGTRLTVT.